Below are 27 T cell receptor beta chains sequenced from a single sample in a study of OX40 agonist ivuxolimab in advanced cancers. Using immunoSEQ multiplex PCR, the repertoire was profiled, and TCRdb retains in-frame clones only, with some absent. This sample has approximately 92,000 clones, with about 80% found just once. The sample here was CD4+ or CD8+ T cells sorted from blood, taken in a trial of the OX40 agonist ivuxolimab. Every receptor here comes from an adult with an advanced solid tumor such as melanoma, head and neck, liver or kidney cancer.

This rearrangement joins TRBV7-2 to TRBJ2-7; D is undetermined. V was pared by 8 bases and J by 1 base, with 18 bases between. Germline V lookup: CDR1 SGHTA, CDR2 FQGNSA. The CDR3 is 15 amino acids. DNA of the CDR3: TGTGCCAGCTCCCTGCCCGGATTGGGGTCCTACGAGCAGTACTTC. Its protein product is CASSLPGLGSYEQYF.

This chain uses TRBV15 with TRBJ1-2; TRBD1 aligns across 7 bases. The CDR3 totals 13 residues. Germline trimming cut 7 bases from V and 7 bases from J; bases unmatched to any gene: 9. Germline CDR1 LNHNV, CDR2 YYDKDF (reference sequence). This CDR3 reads CATTSDRAFGYTF. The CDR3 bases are TGTGCCACCACCTCCGACAGGGCCTTTGGCTACACCTTC. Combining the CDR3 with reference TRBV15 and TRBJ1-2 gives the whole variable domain DAMVIQNPRYQVTQFGKPVTLSCSQTLNHNVMYWYQQKSSQAPKLLFHYYDKDFNNEADTPDNFQSRRPNTSFCFLDIRSPGLGDTAMYLCATTSDRAFGYTFGSGTRLTVV.

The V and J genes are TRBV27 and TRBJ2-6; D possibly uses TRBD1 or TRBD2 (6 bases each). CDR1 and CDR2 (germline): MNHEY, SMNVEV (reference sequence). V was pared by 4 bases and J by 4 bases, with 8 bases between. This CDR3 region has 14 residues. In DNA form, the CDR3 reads TGTGCCAGCAGTTGGGGGGCGGGGGCCAACGTCCTGACTTTC. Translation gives CASSWGAGANVLTF.

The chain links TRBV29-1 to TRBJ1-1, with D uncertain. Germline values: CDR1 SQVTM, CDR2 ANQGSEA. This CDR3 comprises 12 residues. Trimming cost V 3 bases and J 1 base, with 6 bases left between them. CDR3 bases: TGCAGCGTTGATAGCGGGAACACTGAAGCTTTCTTT. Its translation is CSVDSGNTEAFF.

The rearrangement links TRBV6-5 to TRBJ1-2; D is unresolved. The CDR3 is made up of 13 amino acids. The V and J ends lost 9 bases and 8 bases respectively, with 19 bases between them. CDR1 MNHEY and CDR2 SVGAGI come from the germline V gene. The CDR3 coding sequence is TGTGCCAGTCTGGAGGCGGCGCAAGGAGGCTACACCTTC. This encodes CASLEAAQGGYTF.

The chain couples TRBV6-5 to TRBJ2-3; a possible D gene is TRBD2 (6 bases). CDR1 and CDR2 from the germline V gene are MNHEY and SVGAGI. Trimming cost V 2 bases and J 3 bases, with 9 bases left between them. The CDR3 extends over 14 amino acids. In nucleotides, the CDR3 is TGTGCCAGCAGTTACGGCGGGGTTACAGATACGCAGTATTTT. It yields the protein CASSYGGVTDTQYF.

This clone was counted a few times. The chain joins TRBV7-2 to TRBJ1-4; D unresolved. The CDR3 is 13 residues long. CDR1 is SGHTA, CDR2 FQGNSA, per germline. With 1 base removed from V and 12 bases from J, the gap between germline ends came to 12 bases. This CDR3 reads CASSLGRRGELFF. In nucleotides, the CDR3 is TGTGCCAGCAGCTTAGGGCGGCGGGGAGAACTGTTTTTT. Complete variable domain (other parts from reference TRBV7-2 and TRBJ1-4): GAGVSQSPSNKVTEKGKDVELRCDPISGHTALYWYRQSLGQGLEFLIYFQGNSAPDKSGLPSDRFSAERTGGSVSTLTIQRTQQEDSAVYLCASSLGRRGELFFGSGTQLSVL.

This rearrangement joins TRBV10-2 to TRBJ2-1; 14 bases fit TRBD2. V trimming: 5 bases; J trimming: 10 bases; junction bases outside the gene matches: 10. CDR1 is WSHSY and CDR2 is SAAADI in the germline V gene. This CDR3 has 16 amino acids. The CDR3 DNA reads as TGCGCCAGCAGTACGCCGGGACTAGCGGGAGATCAGGAGCAGTTCTTC. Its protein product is CASSTPGLAGDQEQFF.

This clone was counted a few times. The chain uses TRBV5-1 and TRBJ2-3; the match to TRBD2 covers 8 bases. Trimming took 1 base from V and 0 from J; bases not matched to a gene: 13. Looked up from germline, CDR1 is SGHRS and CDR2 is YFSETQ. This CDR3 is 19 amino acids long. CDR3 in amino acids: CASSLTGGGPYLSTDTQYF. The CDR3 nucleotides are TGCGCCAGCAGCTTGACCGGCGGGGGGCCCTACTTGAGCACAGATACGCAGTATTTT. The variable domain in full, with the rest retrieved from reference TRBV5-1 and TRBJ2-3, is KAGVTQTPRYLIKTRGQQVTLSCSPISGHRSVSWYQQTPGQGLQFLFEYFSETQRNKGNFPGRFSGRQFSNSRSEMNVSTLELGDSALYLCASSLTGGGPYLSTDTQYFGPGTRLTVL.

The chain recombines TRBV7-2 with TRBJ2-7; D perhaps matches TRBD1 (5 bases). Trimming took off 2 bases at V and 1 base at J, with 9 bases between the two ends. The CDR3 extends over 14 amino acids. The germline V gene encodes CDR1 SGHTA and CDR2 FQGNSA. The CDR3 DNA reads TGTGCCAGCAGCTTATGGGGCGGATCCTACGAGCAGTACTTC. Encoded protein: CASSLWGGSYEQYF.

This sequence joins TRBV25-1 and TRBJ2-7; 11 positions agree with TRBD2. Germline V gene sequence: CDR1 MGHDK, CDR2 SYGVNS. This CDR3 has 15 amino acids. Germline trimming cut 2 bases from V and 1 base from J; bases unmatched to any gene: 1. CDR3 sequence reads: CASSELAGGSYEQYF. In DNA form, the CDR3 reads TGTGCCAGCAGTGAACTAGCGGGGGGATCCTACGAGCAGTACTTC.

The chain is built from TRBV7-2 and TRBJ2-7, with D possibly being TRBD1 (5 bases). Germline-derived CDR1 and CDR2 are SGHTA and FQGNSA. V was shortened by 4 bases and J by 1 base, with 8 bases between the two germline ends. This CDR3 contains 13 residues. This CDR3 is CASSSRESYEQYF. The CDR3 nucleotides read TGTGCCAGCAGCTCCAGGGAATCCTACGAGCAGTACTTC.

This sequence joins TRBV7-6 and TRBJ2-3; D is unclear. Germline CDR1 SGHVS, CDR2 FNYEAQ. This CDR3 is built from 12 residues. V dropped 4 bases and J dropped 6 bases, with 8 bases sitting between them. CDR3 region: CASSSGLDTQYF. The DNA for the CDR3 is TGTGCCAGCAGCTCCGGGTTGGATACGCAGTATTTT. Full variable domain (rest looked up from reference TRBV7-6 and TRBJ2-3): GAGVSQSPRYKVTKRGQDVALRCDPISGHVSLYWYRQALGQGPEFLTYFNYEAQQDKSGLPNDRFSAERPEGSISTLTIQRTEQRDSAMYRCASSSGLDTQYFGPGTRLTVL.

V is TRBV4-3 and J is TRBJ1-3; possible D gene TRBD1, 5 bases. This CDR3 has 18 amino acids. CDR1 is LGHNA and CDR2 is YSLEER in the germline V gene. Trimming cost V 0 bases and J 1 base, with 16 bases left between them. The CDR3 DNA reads TGCGCCAGCAGCCAAGATTTAGCGGACATGATGTCTGGAAACACCATATATTTT. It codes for CASSQDLADMMSGNTIYF.

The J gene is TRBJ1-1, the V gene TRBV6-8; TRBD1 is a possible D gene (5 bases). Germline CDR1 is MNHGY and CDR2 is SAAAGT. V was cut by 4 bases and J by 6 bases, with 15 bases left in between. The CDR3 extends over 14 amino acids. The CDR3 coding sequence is TGTGCCAGCAGTTCCCCGGGGGGGATCGCTGAAGCTTTCTTT. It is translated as CASSSPGGIAEAFF.

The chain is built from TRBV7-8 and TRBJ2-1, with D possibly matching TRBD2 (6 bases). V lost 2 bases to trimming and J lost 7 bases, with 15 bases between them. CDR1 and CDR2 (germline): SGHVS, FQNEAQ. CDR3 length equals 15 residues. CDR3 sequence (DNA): TGTGCCAGCAGCTTAAATGGGATGCGGGATAATGAGCAGTTCTTC. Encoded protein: CASSLNGMRDNEQFF.

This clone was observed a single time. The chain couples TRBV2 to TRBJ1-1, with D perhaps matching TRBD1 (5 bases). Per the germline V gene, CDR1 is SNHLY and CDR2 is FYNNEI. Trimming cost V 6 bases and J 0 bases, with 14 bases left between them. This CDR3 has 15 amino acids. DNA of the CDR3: TGTGCCAGCAGCGCCATACGGGGGATGAACACTGAAGCTTTCTTT. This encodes CASSAIRGMNTEAFF.

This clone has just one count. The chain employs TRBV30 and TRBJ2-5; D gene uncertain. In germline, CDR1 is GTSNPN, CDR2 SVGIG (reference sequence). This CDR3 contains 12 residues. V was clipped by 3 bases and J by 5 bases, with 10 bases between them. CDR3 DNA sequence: TGTGCCTGGAGCGGGTCCCGGGAGACCCAGTACTTC. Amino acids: CAWSGSRETQYF.

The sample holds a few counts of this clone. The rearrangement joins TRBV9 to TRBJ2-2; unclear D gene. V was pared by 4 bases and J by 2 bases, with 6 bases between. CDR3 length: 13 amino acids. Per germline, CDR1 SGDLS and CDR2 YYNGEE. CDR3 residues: CASSSYNTGELFF. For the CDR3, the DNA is TGTGCCAGCAGCTCCTACAACACCGGGGAGCTGTTTTTT.

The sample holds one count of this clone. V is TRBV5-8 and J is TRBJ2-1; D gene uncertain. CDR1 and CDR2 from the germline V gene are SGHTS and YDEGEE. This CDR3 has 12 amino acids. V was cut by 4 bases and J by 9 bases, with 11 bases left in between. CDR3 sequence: CASSPRTSEQFF. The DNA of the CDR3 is TGTGCCAGCAGCCCCCGGACGAGTGAGCAGTTCTTC.

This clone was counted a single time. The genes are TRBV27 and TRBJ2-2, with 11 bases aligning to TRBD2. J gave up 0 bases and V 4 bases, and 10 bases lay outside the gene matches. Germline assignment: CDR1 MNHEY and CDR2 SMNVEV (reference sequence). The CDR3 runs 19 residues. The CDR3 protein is CASSSPITSGGPNTGELFF. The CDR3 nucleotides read TGTGCCAGCAGTTCCCCAATAACTAGCGGGGGACCGAACACCGGGGAGCTGTTTTTT.

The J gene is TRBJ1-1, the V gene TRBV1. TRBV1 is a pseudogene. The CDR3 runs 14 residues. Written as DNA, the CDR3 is TGCACCAGCAGCCAAGATAGAGGGAACACTGAAGCTTTCTTT. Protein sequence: CTSSQDRGNTEAFF.

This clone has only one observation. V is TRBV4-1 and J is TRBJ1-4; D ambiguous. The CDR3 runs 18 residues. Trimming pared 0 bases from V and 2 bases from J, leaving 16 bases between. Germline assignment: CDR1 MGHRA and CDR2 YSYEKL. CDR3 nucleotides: TGCGCCAGCAGCCAAGATATCATAGGAAGTTCGACTAATGAAAAACTGTTTTTT. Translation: CASSQDIIGSSTNEKLFF.

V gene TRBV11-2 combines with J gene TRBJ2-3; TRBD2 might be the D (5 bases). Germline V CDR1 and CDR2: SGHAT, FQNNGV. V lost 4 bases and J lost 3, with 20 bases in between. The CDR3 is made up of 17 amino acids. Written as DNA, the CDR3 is TGTGCCAGCAGCTACCCCATTGAGGGTCTCCCTACAGATACGCAGTATTTT. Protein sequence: CASSYPIEGLPTDTQYF.

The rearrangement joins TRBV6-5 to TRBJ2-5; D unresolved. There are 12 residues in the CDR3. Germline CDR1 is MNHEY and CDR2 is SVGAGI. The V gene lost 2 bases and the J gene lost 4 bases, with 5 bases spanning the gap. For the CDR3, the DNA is TGTGCCAGCAGTTACGGGCGAGAGACCCAGTACTTC. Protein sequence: CASSYGRETQYF.

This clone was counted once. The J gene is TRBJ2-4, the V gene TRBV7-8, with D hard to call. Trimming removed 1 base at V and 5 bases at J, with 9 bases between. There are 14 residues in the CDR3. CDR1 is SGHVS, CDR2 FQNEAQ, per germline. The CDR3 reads CASSLEYRENIQYF. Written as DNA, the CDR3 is TGTGCCAGCAGCTTAGAATACAGAGAAAACATTCAGTACTTC.

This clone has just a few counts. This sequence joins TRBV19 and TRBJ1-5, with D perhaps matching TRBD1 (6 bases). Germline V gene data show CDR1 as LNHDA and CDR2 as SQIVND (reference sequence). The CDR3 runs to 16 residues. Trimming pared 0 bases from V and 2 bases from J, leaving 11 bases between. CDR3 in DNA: TGTGCCAGTAGTATAGATGCAGGGGTTGGCAATCAGCCCCAGCATTTT. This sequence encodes CASSIDAGVGNQPQHF.